The present entry profiles one T cell receptor beta chain with its context. Its antigen is undetermined. Assay: immunoSEQ multiplex PCR; the TCRdb copy retains only in-frame clones and omits some. In the table there are around 99,000 clones, 75% to 90% of which are singletons. The data were obtained in a study of T cell responses to AZD1222 COVID-19 vaccine. Study-level findings and limits: White British donors predominated, females outnumbered males, and clonal diversity was possibly underestimated. Spike-wide coverage was observed for vaccine-associated CD4 TCRs, with dominant responses at 160-218 and 743-854. Within unmutated variant regions lay the reported targets of nearly half of spike-specific TCRs. At baseline, seropositivity was found in only five or six AZD1222 recipients.

V lost 0 bases and J lost 5; bases outside the gene matches: 9. This CDR3 region has 16 residues. Germline V gives CDR1 GTSNPN, CDR2 SVGIG (reference sequence). The sample here was peripheral blood, taken on day 0 of AZD1222 vaccination. The gene calls are TRBV30 and TRBJ2-5, with 10 bases matching TRBD2. The receptor's source is an adult in good health. The CDR3: CAWSVLASGSGETQYF. The CDR3 DNA is TGTGCCTGGAGTGTATTGGCTAGCGGGAGCGGTGAGACCCAGTACTTC.